The 27 T cell receptor beta chains reported below all come from one sample, sequenced in a study of cytomegalovirus exposure and HLA in healthy donors. Use of 60 Vbeta and 13 Jbeta primers characterized the PCR. Assay: immunoSEQ multiplex PCR; the TCRdb copy retains only in-frame clones and omits some. Here the sample spans roughly 110,000 clones, 65% to 85% being singletons. Input material: PBMCs. The receptors were sampled from a male donor in good health and CMV-seropositive.

The V gene is TRBV10-1, the J gene TRBJ1-1, with D tentatively TRBD1 (5 bases). Trimming took off 10 bases at V and 3 bases at J, with 15 bases between the two ends. The CDR3 covers 13 residues. Germline CDR1 and CDR2: WNHNN and SYGVQD (reference sequence). Here the CDR3 reads CANTDIDYTEAFF. CDR3 nucleotide sequence: TGCGCCAACACGGACATCGACTACACTGAAGCTTTCTTT.

The V call is TRBV11-1, the J call TRBJ2-1; D remains unclear. Trimming took 1 base from V and 6 from J, leaving 16 bases between them. Looked up from germline, CDR1 is SGHAT and CDR2 is FQDESV (reference sequence). The CDR3 spans 16 residues. The CDR3 sequence is CASSLETSLIANEQFF. In DNA form, the CDR3 reads TGTGCCAGCAGCTTAGAGACCAGTTTAATAGCCAATGAGCAGTTCTTC.

V is TRBV6-5 and J is TRBJ1-1; a weak D match, TRBD1 (6 bases). Per the germline V gene, CDR1 is MNHEY and CDR2 is SVGAGI. This CDR3 has 14 residues. V was shortened by 4 bases and J by 5 bases, with 14 bases between the two germline ends. The CDR3, as DNA: TGTGCCAGCAGTTCCCATCGGGGGGCAACTGAAGCTTTCTTT. It is translated as CASSSHRGATEAFF.

This clone was detected only a few times. The gene calls are TRBV15 and TRBJ2-1; TRBD2 aligns across 8 bases. V was pared by 4 bases and J by 4 bases, with 15 bases of the junction left unmatched. Germline CDR1 and CDR2: LNHNV and YYDKDF (reference sequence). The CDR3 spans 18 residues. The CDR3 loop reads CATSTGSASGWAYNEQFF. The CDR3 DNA follows: TGTGCCACCAGCACCGGTTCGGCTAGCGGGTGGGCTTACAATGAGCAGTTCTTC.

The V call is TRBV6-1, the J call TRBJ2-1; weak D call: TRBD1 (6 bases). V was trimmed by 4 bases and J by 0 bases, leaving 10 bases between them. The germline V gene encodes CDR1 MNHNS and CDR2 SASEGT. This CDR3 contains 15 residues. CDR3 DNA sequence: TGTGCCAGCAGTGGAAGGGGGTTCTCCTACAATGAGCAGTTCTTC. Its translation is CASSGRGFSYNEQFF.

The chain is built from TRBV29-1 and TRBJ2-2, with 7 bases matching TRBD1. The V gene end was trimmed by 5 bases and the J gene end by 4 bases; junction bases not matched to a gene: 7. From germline, CDR1 is SQVTM and CDR2 ANQGSEA. The CDR3 is 14 residues long. CDR3 DNA: TGCAGCGTTCAGACAGGGTTGGGCACCGGGGAGCTGTTTTTT. It codes for CSVQTGLGTGELFF.

This chain connects TRBV14 to TRBJ2-1, with D perhaps matching TRBD2 (6 bases). Per the germline V gene, CDR1 is SGHDN and CDR2 is FVKESK. Trimming left V 3 bases short and J 10 bases short, with 19 bases between. CDR3 length equals 15 residues. CDR3 residues: CASSHGSRVAGEQFF. The CDR3 DNA reads as TGTGCCAGCAGCCACGGGAGCAGGGTGGCGGGGGAGCAGTTCTTC.

J is TRBJ2-1 and V is TRBV7-2, with 11 bases identical to TRBD2. Trimming cost V 5 bases and J 3 bases; bases outside gene matches: 6. Germline V gene data show CDR1 as SGHTA and CDR2 as FQGNSA. This CDR3 is 16 amino acids long. As DNA, the CDR3 is TGTGCCAGCAGCGGAGTAGCGGGGGGGTTCTACAATGAGCAGTTCTTC. Amino acids: CASSGVAGGFYNEQFF.

The chain has TRBV7-9 and TRBJ1-3, with D unclear. The CDR3 runs to 16 residues. V was clipped by 5 bases and J by 0 bases, with 14 bases between them. Germline loops: CDR1 SEHNR, CDR2 FQNEAQ (reference sequence). CDR3 sequence (DNA): TGTGCCAGCAGCCCTCTGACACCCAGCTCTGGAAACACCATATATTTT. Translated, it gives CASSPLTPSSGNTIYF.

The chain links TRBV10-1 to TRBJ2-1; 7 nucleotides agree with TRBD2. From germline, CDR1 is WNHNN and CDR2 SYGVQD (reference sequence). V lost 6 bases to trimming and J lost 5 bases; unmatched junction nucleotides: 10. This CDR3 is 15 amino acids long. CDR3 region: CASSPSARGNNEQFF. The CDR3 DNA is TGCGCCAGCAGCCCGTCTGCGCGGGGGAACAATGAGCAGTTCTTC.

A note on this clone: One end of the junction is discordant with germline, which a read error may explain. The chain couples TRBV4-2 to TRBJ1-2, with 8 bases aligning to TRBD1. CDR1 and CDR2 (germline): LGHNA, YNFKEQ. This CDR3 region has 13 residues. CDR3 sequence reads: CASSQASAGTGVF. The CDR3 DNA reads TGTGCCAGCAGCCAAGCCTCCGCCGGGACAGGAGTTTTC.

V and J are TRBV2 and TRBJ2-7; possibly TRBD2 for D (6 bases). V was shortened by 4 bases and J by 4 bases, with 11 bases between the two germline ends. The CDR3 covers 13 residues. Germline CDR1 SNHLY, CDR2 FYNNEI. The CDR3 spells CASSALANYEQYF. The CDR3 region has the DNA TGTGCCAGCAGTGCTCTAGCGAATTACGAGCAGTACTTC.

This chain uses TRBV2 with TRBJ2-1; possibly TRBD2 for D (5 bases). V dropped 5 bases and J dropped 0 bases, with 5 bases sitting between them. Per germline, CDR1 SNHLY and CDR2 FYNNEI. The CDR3 extends over 13 amino acids. The CDR3 sequence: CASSRGSYNEQFF. The CDR3 bases are TGTGCCAGCAGTCGGGGCTCCTACAATGAGCAGTTCTTC. The full variable domain, rest sourced from reference TRBV2 and TRBJ2-1, is EPEVTQTPSHQVTQMGQEVILRCVPISNHLYFYWYRQILGQKVEFLVSFYNNEISEKSEIFDDQFSVERPDGSNFTLKIRSTKLEDSAMYFCASSRGSYNEQFFGPGTRLTVL.

This clone was picked up one time. V and J are TRBV30 and TRBJ2-7; 11 nucleotides agree with TRBD2. CDR1 is GTSNPN and CDR2 is SVGIG in the germline V gene (reference sequence). The CDR3 covers 13 residues. Losses at the gene ends were 5 bases for V and 7 bases for J; bases not matched to a gene: 7. The CDR3 nucleotides read TGTGCCTGGGGACTAGCGGGCACCTGGGAGCAGTACTTC. This translates into CAWGLAGTWEQYF. The whole variable domain, filled in from reference TRBV30 and TRBJ2-7, reads SQTIHQWPATLVQPVGSPLSLECTVEGTSNPNLYWYRQAAGRGLQLLFYSVGIGQISSEVPQNLSASRPQDRQFILSSKKLLLSDSGFYLCAWGLAGTWEQYFGPGTRLTVT.

V usage is TRBV30 and J usage is TRBJ2-7, with a tentative D call TRBD2 (6 bases). Trimming removed 5 bases at V and 7 bases at J, with 9 bases between. The CDR3 length is 10 residues. In germline, CDR1 is GTSNPN, CDR2 SVGIG (reference sequence). The DNA of the CDR3 is TGTGCCTGGGGCGCGGGGGAGCAGTACTTC. Translation gives CAWGAGEQYF. The whole variable domain, filled in from reference TRBV30 and TRBJ2-7, reads SQTIHQWPATLVQPVGSPLSLECTVEGTSNPNLYWYRQAAGRGLQLLFYSVGIGQISSEVPQNLSASRPQDRQFILSSKKLLLSDSGFYLCAWGAGEQYFGPGTRLTVT.

The genes are TRBV28 and TRBJ1-1, with 7 positions matching TRBD1. The CDR3 has 14 amino acids. Germline V gene sequence: CDR1 MDHEN, CDR2 SYDVKM. Trimming at V came to 5 bases and at J to 10 bases, leaving 13 bases not matched to a gene. The CDR3 loop reads CASSILGKGARAFF. CDR3 bases: TGTGCCAGCAGTATATTGGGAAAGGGGGCGCGAGCTTTCTTT.

The chain combines TRBV6-6 with TRBJ1-5; 7 nucleotides align to TRBD1. The CDR3 consists of 15 residues. The trim removed 6 bases at V and 3 bases at J, leaving 8 bases unmatched. Germline values: CDR1 MNHNY, CDR2 SVGAGI (reference sequence). Here the CDR3 DNA reads TGTGCCAGCAGCAGCCAGGGGGAACTCAATCAGCCCCAGCATTTT. Translated: CASSSQGELNQPQHF.

For the CDR3, the DNA is TGTGCCAGCAGCTTACCCCCACGGGGACTAGCCCAAAACAATGAGCAGTTCTTC. Protein product: CASSLPPRGLAQNNEQFF. The chain links TRBV7-2 to TRBJ2-1; 9 bases are a match to TRBD2. V lost 2 bases and J lost 5; bases outside the gene matches: 13. The V gene's germline CDR1 is SGHTA and CDR2 FQGNSA. This CDR3 is 18 amino acids long.

The V gene is TRBV29-1, the J gene TRBJ1-2; D is possibly TRBD1 (5 bases). V shed 3 bases and J shed 7 bases, with 12 bases lying between them. In germline, CDR1 is SQVTM, CDR2 ANQGSEA. The CDR3 sequence is 12 residues long. The CDR3 DNA reads as TGCAGCGTTGACACGACAGTATCTGGCTACACCTTC. It encodes CSVDTTVSGYTF.

This clone appeared once. This rearrangement joins TRBV9 to TRBJ2-3; D unclear. Germline V gives CDR1 SGDLS, CDR2 YYNGEE. The CDR3 runs to 16 residues. Trimming left V 0 bases short and J 5 bases short, with 16 bases between. CDR3 residues: CASSVALRGYEDTQYF. The CDR3 DNA follows: TGTGCCAGCAGCGTAGCATTGAGAGGATATGAAGATACGCAGTATTTT.

The chain uses TRBV19 and TRBJ1-1; D perhaps matches TRBD1 (6 bases). This CDR3 is 13 amino acids long. Germline-derived CDR1 and CDR2 are LNHDA and SQIVND (reference sequence). The V gene lost 6 bases and the J gene lost 4 bases, with 12 bases spanning the gap. The CDR3 DNA reads TGTGCCAGTAGGAGATTGACAGGCACTGAAGCTTTCTTT. It yields the protein CASRRLTGTEAFF.

This sequence joins TRBV28 and TRBJ1-6; D is uncertain. The CDR3 spans 13 residues. V lost 5 bases to trimming and J lost 8 bases, with 10 bases between them. Germline CDR1 MDHEN, CDR2 SYDVKM. DNA for the CDR3: TGTGCCAGCAGTCCAGAGGGATATTCACCCCTCCACTTT. This gives the protein CASSPEGYSPLHF. Full variable domain (outside the CDR3, taken from reference TRBV28 and TRBJ1-6): DVKVTQSSRYLVKRTGEKVFLECVQDMDHENMFWYRQDPGLGLRLIYFSYDVKMKEKGDIPEGYSVSREKKERFSLILESASTNQTSMYLCASSPEGYSPLHFGNGTRLTVT.

The rearrangement uses TRBV7-2 and TRBJ1-1; no definite D call. The CDR3 totals 13 residues. Germline V gene sequence: CDR1 SGHTA, CDR2 FQGNSA. The ends were cut back, 4 bases at V and 11 bases at J, with 17 bases in the middle. CDR3 in DNA: TGTGCCAGCAGCTCCTACTTAGCTGACTTGGCTTTCTTT. Its protein product is CASSSYLADLAFF. Drawing the rest from reference TRBV7-2 and TRBJ1-1, the complete variable domain is GAGVSQSPSNKVTEKGKDVELRCDPISGHTALYWYRQSLGQGLEFLIYFQGNSAPDKSGLPSDRFSAERTGGSVSTLTIQRTQQEDSAVYLCASSSYLADLAFFGQGTRLTVV.

The chain uses TRBV25-1 and TRBJ1-1; possible D gene TRBD1, 6 bases. Looked up from germline, CDR1 is MGHDK and CDR2 is SYGVNS. This CDR3 contains 15 residues. V lost 2 bases and J lost 11, with 21 bases in between. The CDR3 DNA reads as TGTGCCAGCAGTGAAACCGGACAGCCGCCGTACTTTGCTTTCTTT. Translated, it gives CASSETGQPPYFAFF.

The chain joins TRBV11-1 to TRBJ1-6, with a tentative D call TRBD1 (6 bases). The germline V gene encodes CDR1 SGHAT and CDR2 FQDESV (reference sequence). Trimming took 2 bases from V and 7 from J, leaving 9 bases between them. The CDR3 length is 14 residues. CDR3 residues: CASSLSTGNSPLHF. The CDR3, as DNA: TGTGCCAGCAGCTTAAGTACAGGGAATTCACCCCTCCACTTT.

The chain is built from TRBV29-1 and TRBJ1-3; unclear D gene. Deletions cut 4 bases from V and 2 bases from J, with 9 bases between. There are 13 residues in the CDR3. Germline lookup yields CDR1 SQVTM and CDR2 ANQGSEA. CDR3 DNA: TGCAGCGTTGTGACGGGGACTGGAAACACCATATATTTT. It codes for CSVVTGTGNTIYF.

This clone was detected only a few times. The J gene is TRBJ1-2, the V gene TRBV11-3; D remains ambiguous. CDR3 length equals 13 residues. Trimming removed 5 bases at V and 4 bases at J, with 11 bases between. Germline V CDR1 and CDR2: SGHNT, YENEEA. DNA of the CDR3: TGTGCCAGCAGCAGGTTTGGCGGCTATGGCTACACCTTC. Translating it yields CASSRFGGYGYTF.